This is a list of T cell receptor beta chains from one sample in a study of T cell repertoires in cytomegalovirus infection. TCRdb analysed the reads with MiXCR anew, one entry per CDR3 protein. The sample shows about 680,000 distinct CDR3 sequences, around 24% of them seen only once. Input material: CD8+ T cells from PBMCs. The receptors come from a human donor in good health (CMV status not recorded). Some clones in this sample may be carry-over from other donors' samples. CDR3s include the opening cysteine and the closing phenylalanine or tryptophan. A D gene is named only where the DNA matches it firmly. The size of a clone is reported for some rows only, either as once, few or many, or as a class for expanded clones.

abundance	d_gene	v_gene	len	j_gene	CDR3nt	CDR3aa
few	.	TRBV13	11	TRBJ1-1	TGTGCCAGCAGCTTGGACAGTCAAGCTTTCTTT	CASSLDSQAFF
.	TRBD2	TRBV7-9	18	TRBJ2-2	TGTGCCAGCAGCGGACCCGGGGGGGTTTGGTCGAACACCGGGGAGCTGTTTTTT	CASSGPGGVWSNTGELFF
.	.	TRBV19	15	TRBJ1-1	TGTGCCAGTAGTACTCTAACGGGACCGAACACTGAAGCTTTCTTT	CASSTLTGPNTEAFF
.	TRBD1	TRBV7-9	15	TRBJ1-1	TGTGCCAGCAGCGCTGCTTGGGACAGATACACTGAAGCTTTCTTT	CASSAAWDRYTEAFF
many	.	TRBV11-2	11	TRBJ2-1	TGTGCCAGCAACATTTACAATGAGCAGTTCTTC	CASNIYNEQFF
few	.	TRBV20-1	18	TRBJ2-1	TGCAGTGCTAGTTGGGGTGGAGGGGACCCGGGTATAGCGTATGAGCAGTTCTTC	CSASWGGGDPGIAYEQFF
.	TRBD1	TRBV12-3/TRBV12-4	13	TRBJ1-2	TGTGCCAGCTGGGGAGGAGGGGGCAATGGCTACACCTTC	CASWGGGGNGYTF
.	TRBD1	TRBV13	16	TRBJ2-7	TGTGCCAGCAGCTTGGAATCGGACAGGGGTTCCTACGAGCAGTACTTC	CASSLESDRGSYEQYF
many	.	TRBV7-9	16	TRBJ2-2	TGTGCCAGCAGCTTAGTTGGACAAGCAAACACCGGGGAGCTGTTTTTT	CASSLVGQANTGELFF
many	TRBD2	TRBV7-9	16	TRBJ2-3	TGTGCCAGCAGCCCCCGACTAGCGGGGCCCACAGATACGCAGTATTTT	CASSPRLAGPTDTQYF
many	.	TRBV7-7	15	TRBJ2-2	TGTGCTAGCAGCTTAGGAAGAGGTGGCACCGGGGAGCTGTTTTTT	CASSLGRGGTGELFF
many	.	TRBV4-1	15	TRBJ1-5	TGCGCCAGCAGCCAGGAAGGGGGTTTCAATCAGCCCCAGCATTTT	CASSQEGGFNQPQHF
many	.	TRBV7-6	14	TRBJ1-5	TGTGCCAGCAGCTCCGGGGCAGGCCCTGGGGCCCAGCATTTT	CASSSGAGPGAQHF
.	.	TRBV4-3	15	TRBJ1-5	TGCGCCAGCAGCCAAAACACGGATAGCAATCAGCCCCAGCATTTT	CASSQNTDSNQPQHF
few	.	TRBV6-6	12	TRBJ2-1	TGTGCCAGCAGTTACTACGGCAATGAGCAGTTCTTC	CASSYYGNEQFF
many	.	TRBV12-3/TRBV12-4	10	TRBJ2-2	TGTGCCACCTGGAGCGGGGAGCTGTTTTTT	CATWSGELFF
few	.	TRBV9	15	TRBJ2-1	TGTGCCAGCAGCGTAGATCCCGGGGCCTACAATGAGCAGTTCTTC	CASSVDPGAYNEQFF
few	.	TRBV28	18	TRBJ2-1	TGTGCCAGCAGTTTAGGGGGGGGGGGGGGGCCCTTCTCCAATGAGCAGTTCTTC	CASSLGGGGGPFSNEQFF
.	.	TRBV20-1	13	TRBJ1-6	TGCAGTGTTCTGGACAGATATAATTCACCCCTCCACTTT	CSVLDRYNSPLHF
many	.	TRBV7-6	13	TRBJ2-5	TGTGCCAGCCGGACGGGGCTTCAAGAGACCCAGTACTTC	CASRTGLQETQYF
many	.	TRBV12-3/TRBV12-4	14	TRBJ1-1	TGTGCCAGCAGTCGGAACTCCCGCTTTGCCGAAGCTTTCTTT	CASSRNSRFAEAFF
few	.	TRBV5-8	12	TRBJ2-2	TGTGCCAGCAGCTTGGGGTGGACCGAGCTGTTTTTT	CASSLGWTELFF
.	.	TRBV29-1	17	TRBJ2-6	TGCAGCGTTATAACAACAGAAAATCCCTCTGGGGCCAACGTCCTGACTTTC	CSVITTENPSGANVLTF
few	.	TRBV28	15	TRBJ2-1	TGTGCCAGCAGTTTAACGTCTAGCGCGTACAATGAGCAGTTCTTC	CASSLTSSAYNEQFF
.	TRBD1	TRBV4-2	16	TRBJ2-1	TGTGCCAGCAGCCAACTCCTGGGACAGGGGGCCAATGAGCAGTTCTTC	CASSQLLGQGANEQFF
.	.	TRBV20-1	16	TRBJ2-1	TGCAGTGCTAGAGTGCCGGCACGAACGAGCACCCCACTACCGTTCTTC	CSARVPARTSTPLPFF
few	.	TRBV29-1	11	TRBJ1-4	TGCAGCGTCTTCCGTAATGAAAAACTGTTTTTT	CSVFRNEKLFF
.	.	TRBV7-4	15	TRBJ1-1	TGTGCCAGCAGCTTAGACGACGGAATGAACACTGAAGCTTTCTTT	CASSLDDGMNTEAFF
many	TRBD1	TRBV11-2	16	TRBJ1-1	TGTGCCAGCAGCTTACAGTTGGAACAGGGGGGAACTGAAGCTTTCTTT	CASSLQLEQGGTEAFF
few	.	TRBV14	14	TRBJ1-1	TGTGCCAGCAGCCAAGATCTTCGGTACACTGAAGCTTTCTTT	CASSQDLRYTEAFF